One and the same sample provided the 9 T cell receptor beta chains below, sequenced in a study of blood T cell repertoires in COVID-19. Some clones are missing from TCRdb's copy, which holds only in-frame ones; the method was immunoSEQ multiplex PCR. Here the sample spans 100,000 or so clones, roughly four fifths being singletons. The sample comprised peripheral blood. The receptors stem from a human donor in a cohort sampled during active COVID-19.

The chain uses TRBV11-2 and TRBJ2-3; 12 bases align to TRBD2. CDR1 SGHAT and CDR2 FQNNGV come from the germline V gene. With 5 bases clipped from V and 0 bases from J, the junction kept 9 bases outside the gene matches. The length of the CDR3 is 18 residues. The CDR3 DNA is TGTGCCAGCAGCCTGACCGGGACTAGCGGGTCTAGCACAGATACGCAGTATTTT. This codes for CASSLTGTSGSSTDTQYF.

The gene calls are TRBV7-6 and TRBJ2-1, with 10 bases fitting TRBD2. The CDR3 extends over 16 amino acids. The germline gives CDR1 SGHVS, CDR2 FNYEAQ. The V gene end was trimmed by 3 bases and the J gene end by 4 bases; junction bases not matched to a gene: 6. The CDR3 sequence: CASSFNSGGLYNEQFF. The DNA for the CDR3 is TGTGCCAGCAGCTTTAATAGCGGGGGGCTGTACAATGAGCAGTTCTTC.

This clone occurred many times. The rearrangement links TRBV3-1 (or the pseudogene TRBV3-2) to TRBJ2-1; possible D gene TRBD1, 5 bases. V shed 3 bases and J shed 6 bases, with 12 bases lying between them. The germline CDR1 and CDR2 sequences are LGHDT and YNNKEL (reference sequence). The CDR3 consists of 14 residues. In nucleotides, the CDR3 is TGTGCCAGCAGCCAGACACTTCAGGGCAATGAGCAGTTCTTC. It codes for CASSQTLQGNEQFF.

The chain carries TRBV4-2 and TRBJ2-3, with 12 bases aligning to TRBD2. V was clipped by 4 bases and J by 1 base; unmatched bases: 3. The CDR3 is 16 residues long. In germline, CDR1 is LGHNA, CDR2 YNFKEQ. The DNA of the CDR3 is TGTGCCAGCAGCCTCCCTAGCGGGGGGGGCACAGATACGCAGTATTTT. Its protein product is CASSLPSGGGTDTQYF.

The chain uses TRBV19 and TRBJ1-2, with 8 bases identical to TRBD1. The junction had 5 bases not matched to a gene; V was cut back by 2 bases and J by 6 bases. The CDR3 has 14 residues. Germline lookup yields CDR1 LNHDA and CDR2 SQIVND (reference sequence). CDR3 DNA sequence: TGTGCCAGTAGTATAATGGGACAGGAGAATGGCTACACCTTC. It is translated as CASSIMGQENGYTF.

This rearrangement joins TRBV9 to TRBJ2-2; maybe TRBD2 (5 bases). CDR3 size: 15 residues. V lost 8 bases and J lost 4, with 18 bases in between. From germline, CDR1 is SGDLS and CDR2 YYNGEE. CDR3 sequence: CASAGPRGGTGELFF. In nucleotides, the CDR3 is TGTGCCAGTGCGGGCCCACGAGGCGGCACCGGGGAGCTGTTTTTT.

V gene TRBV24-1 combines with J gene TRBJ1-2, with D possibly being TRBD1 (6 bases). The CDR3 is 17 residues long. Germline-derived CDR1 and CDR2 are KGHDR and SFDVKD. Trimming took off 3 bases at V and 4 bases at J, with 20 bases between the two ends. The CDR3 bases are TGTGCCACCAGTGATGAAGGGGGGGTGGAGGTTTGCTATGGCTACACCTTC. Protein product: CATSDEGGVEVCYGYTF.

The chain joins TRBV21-1 to TRBJ1-3. TRBV21-1 is deemed a pseudogene. CDR3 length: 15 amino acids. The CDR3 coding sequence is TGTGCCAGCAGCAAAGTAAAAAGCCGGGGAAACACCATATATTTT. Amino acid sequence: CASSKVKSRGNTIYF.

The gene calls are TRBV4-2 and TRBJ1-6; TRBD1 matches 7 bases. V lost 3 bases and J lost 9; bases outside the gene matches: 5. The CDR3 contains 14 residues. Germline CDR1 LGHNA, CDR2 YNFKEQ. The CDR3, as DNA: TGTGCCAGCAGCCATGGACAGGTGGGTTCACCCCTCCACTTT. Its protein is CASSHGQVGSPLHF.